Below are 8 T cell receptor beta chains sequenced from a single sample in a study of blood T cells in healthy people across ages. It was with a sample-barcoded 5' primer and a J-beta primer mix that a second PCR of roughly 7 to 12 cycles was run. One entry per CDR3 protein, called by TCRdb with MiXCR from the 5' RACE reads. Of about 840,000 distinct CDR3 sequences in the sample, just under 30% were seen once. This same sample was also taken into another study, of T cells of mothers and their children.

Sequenced input: blood. Receptors were obtained from a woman between 40 and 55 years old in good health.

Many counts were recorded for this clonotype. The chain employs TRBV28 and TRBJ2-5, with a possible D match to TRBD1 (5 bases). V was shortened by 2 bases and J by 5 bases, with 9 bases between the two germline ends. Per germline, CDR1 MDHEN and CDR2 SYDVKM. The CDR3 extends over 13 amino acids. The CDR3 here is CASSLIGAETQYF. Here the CDR3 DNA reads TGTGCCAGCAGTTTAATAGGGGCTGAGACCCAGTACTTC. The full variable domain, its missing parts supplied by reference TRBV28 and TRBJ2-5, is DVKVTQSSRYLVKRTGEKVFLECVQDMDHENMFWYRQDPGLGLRLIYFSYDVKMKEKGDIPEGYSVSREKKERFSLILESASTNQTSMYLCASSLIGAETQYFGPGTRLLVL.

In its sample, this clonotype was seen a few times. The chain joins TRBV28 to TRBJ1-2; D remains unclear. Trimming removed 6 bases at V and 5 bases at J, with 13 bases between. Germline lookup yields CDR1 MDHEN and CDR2 SYDVKM. The CDR3 length is 13 residues. This chain's CDR3 is CASSSYVRYGYTF. The CDR3 DNA is TGTGCCAGCAGCTCGTACGTACGGTATGGCTACACCTTC.

This clonotype was found a few times. The J gene is TRBJ2-3, the V gene TRBV28; D possibly corresponds to TRBD2 (6 bases). The ends were cut back, 5 bases at V and 2 bases at J, with 14 bases in the middle. This CDR3 region has 15 residues. CDR1 is MDHEN, CDR2 SYDVKM, per germline. CDR3 sequence reads: CASSTGLPLTDTQYF. In nucleotides, the CDR3 is TGTGCCAGCAGTACCGGACTACCACTCACAGATACGCAGTATTTT.

In its sample, this clonotype was seen a few times. The chain joins TRBV5-1 to TRBJ2-7, with D possibly TRBD2 on 6 matching bases. This CDR3 spans 14 amino acids. CDR1 SGHRS and CDR2 YFSETQ come from the germline V gene. The V and J ends lost 5 bases and 3 bases respectively, with 15 bases between them. CDR3 coding DNA: TGCGCCAGCAGTTACCGGGACGGGGGCTACGAGCAGTACTTC. Translated, it gives CASSYRDGGYEQYF.

This clonotype turned up a few times. The chain has TRBV12-3 or TRBV12-4 and TRBJ1-1; TRBD1 is a possible D gene (5 bases). This CDR3 contains 16 residues. Trimming removed 6 bases from V and 11 bases from J, with 28 bases in between. The CDR3 loop is CASRLSSGTPFVSAFF. DNA for the CDR3: TGTGCCAGCAGGCTATCATCCGGGACGCCTTTCGTATCCGCTTTCTTT.

The chain joins TRBV4-1 to TRBJ2-3; 10 nucleotides line up with TRBD2. With V trimmed by 5 bases and J by 7 bases, 12 bases remained unmatched. Germline V gene sequence: CDR1 MGHRA, CDR2 YSYEKL. The CDR3 runs to 16 residues. CDR3 sequence: CASSTVQAGGRNTQYF. The DNA of the CDR3 is TGCGCCAGCAGCACCGTACAAGCGGGGGGGAGGAATACGCAGTATTTT.

This clonotype was recorded a few times. CDR3 region: CASRSQGMNTEAFF. The CDR3 DNA sequence: TGTGCCAGCAGGTCCCAGGGGATGAACACTGAAGCTTTCTTT. The chain carries TRBV7-9 and TRBJ1-1, with D possibly matching TRBD1 (6 bases). Trimming cost V 6 bases and J 0 bases, with 11 bases left between them. CDR1 and CDR2 (germline): SEHNR, FQNEAQ (reference sequence). The CDR3 sequence is 14 residues long.

The J gene is TRBJ1-5, the V gene TRBV20-1, with 7 positions matching TRBD1. Germline trimming cut 0 bases from V and 5 bases from J; bases unmatched to any gene: 4. Germline-derived CDR1 and CDR2 are DFQATT and SNEGSKA (reference sequence). The CDR3 loop spans 14 amino acids. CDR3 coding DNA: TGCAGTGCTAGAGACCGGGACAGCCATCAGCCCCAGCATTTT. Protein product: CSARDRDSHQPQHF.